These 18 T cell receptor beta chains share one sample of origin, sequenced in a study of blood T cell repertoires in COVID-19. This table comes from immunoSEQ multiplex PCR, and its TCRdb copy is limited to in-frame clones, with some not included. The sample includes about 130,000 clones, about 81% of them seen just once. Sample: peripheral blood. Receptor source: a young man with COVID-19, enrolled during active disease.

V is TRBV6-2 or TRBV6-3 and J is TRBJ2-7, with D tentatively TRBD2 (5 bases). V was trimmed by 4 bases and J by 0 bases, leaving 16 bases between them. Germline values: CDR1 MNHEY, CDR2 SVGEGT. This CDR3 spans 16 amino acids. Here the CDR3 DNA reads TGTGCCAGCAGTTTCCATAGGGAAGAGGGCTCCTACGAGCAGTACTTC. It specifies CASSFHREEGSYEQYF.

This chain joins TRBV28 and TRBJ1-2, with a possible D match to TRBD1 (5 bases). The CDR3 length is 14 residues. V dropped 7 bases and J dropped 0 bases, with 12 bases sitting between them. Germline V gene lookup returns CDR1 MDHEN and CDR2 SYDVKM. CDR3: CASNKDRPNYGYTF. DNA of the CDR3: TGTGCCAGCAACAAAGACAGACCTAACTATGGCTACACCTTC.

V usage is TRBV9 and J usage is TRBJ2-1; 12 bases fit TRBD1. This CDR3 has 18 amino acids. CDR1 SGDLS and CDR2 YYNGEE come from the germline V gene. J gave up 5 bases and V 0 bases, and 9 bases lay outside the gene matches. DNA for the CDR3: TGTGCCAGCAGCGTAGGGGTGGGGACAGGGGGCTTTCACAATGAGCAGTTCTTC. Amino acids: CASSVGVGTGGFHNEQFF. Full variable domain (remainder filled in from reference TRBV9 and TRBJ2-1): DSGVTQTPKHLITATGQRVTLRCSPRSGDLSVYWYQQSLDQGLQFLIQYYNGEERAKGNILERFSAQQFPDLHSELNLSSLELGDSALYFCASSVGVGTGGFHNEQFFGPGTRLTVL.

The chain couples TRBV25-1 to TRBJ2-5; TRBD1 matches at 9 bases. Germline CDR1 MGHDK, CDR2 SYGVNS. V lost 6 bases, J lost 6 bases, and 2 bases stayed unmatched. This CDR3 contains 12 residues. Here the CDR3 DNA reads TGTGCCAGCAGAGGGACAGGGCAGACCCAGTACTTC. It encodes CASRGTGQTQYF.

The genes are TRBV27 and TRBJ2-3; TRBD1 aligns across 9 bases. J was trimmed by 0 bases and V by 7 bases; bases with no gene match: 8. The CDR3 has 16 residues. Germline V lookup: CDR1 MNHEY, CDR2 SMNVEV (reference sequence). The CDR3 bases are TGTGCCAGCAACCTTCGCGGACAGGGGAGCACAGATACGCAGTATTTT. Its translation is CASNLRGQGSTDTQYF.

CDR3 region: CASSDSFRGTEAFF. In DNA, the CDR3 is TGTGCCAGTAGCGACAGCTTCCGGGGGACTGAAGCTTTCTTT. The chain employs TRBV19 and TRBJ1-1, with D possibly being TRBD1 (5 bases). V was trimmed by 6 bases and J by 5 bases, leaving 16 bases between them. CDR1 is LNHDA and CDR2 is SQIVND in the germline V gene (reference sequence). This CDR3 comprises 14 residues.

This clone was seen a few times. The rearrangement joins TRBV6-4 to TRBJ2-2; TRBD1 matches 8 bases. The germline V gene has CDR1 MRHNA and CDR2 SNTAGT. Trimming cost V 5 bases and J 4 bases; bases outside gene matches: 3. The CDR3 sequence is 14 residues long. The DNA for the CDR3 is TGTGCCAGCAGTCGACAGGGGTTCACCGGGGAGCTGTTTTTT. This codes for CASSRQGFTGELFF.

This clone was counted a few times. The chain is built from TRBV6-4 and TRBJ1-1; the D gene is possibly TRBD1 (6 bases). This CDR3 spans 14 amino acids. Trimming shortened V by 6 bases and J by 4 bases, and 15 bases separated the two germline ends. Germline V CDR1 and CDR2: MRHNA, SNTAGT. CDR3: CASRREQGSTEAFF. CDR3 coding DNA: TGTGCCAGCAGACGCGAACAGGGATCCACTGAAGCTTTCTTT.

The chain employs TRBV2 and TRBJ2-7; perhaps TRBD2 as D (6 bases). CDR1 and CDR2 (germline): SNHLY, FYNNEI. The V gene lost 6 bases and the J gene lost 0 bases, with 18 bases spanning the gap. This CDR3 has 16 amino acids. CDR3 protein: CASSCPRGNCSYEQYF. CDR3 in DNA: TGTGCCAGCAGCTGCCCCCGGGGGAACTGCTCCTACGAGCAGTACTTC.

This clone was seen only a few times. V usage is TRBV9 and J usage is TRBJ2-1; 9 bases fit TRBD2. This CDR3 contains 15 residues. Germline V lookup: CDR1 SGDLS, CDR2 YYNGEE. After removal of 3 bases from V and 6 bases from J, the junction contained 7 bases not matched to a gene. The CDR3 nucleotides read TGTGCCAGCAGCGAGACTAGCGGAGGGGGCAATGAGCAGTTCTTC. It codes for CASSETSGGGNEQFF.

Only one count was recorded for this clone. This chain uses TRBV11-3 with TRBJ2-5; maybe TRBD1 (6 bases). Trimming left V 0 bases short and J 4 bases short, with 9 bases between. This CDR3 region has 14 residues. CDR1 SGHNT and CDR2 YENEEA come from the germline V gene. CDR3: CASSLDGGGETQYF. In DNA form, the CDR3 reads TGTGCCAGCAGCTTAGATGGGGGCGGAGAGACCCAGTACTTC.

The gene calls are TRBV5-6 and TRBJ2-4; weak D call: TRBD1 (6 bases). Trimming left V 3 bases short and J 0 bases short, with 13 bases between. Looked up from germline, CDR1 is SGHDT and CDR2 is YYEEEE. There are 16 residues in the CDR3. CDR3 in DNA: TGTGCCAGCAGCTCAGGGACAACTTTAGCCAAAAACATTCAGTACTTC. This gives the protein CASSSGTTLAKNIQYF.

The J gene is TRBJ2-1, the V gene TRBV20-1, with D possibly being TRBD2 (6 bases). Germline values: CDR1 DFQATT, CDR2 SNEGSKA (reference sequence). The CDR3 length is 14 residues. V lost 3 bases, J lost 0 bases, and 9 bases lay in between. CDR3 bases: TGCAGTGCTAGTCTCGGGGGCTCCTACAATGAGCAGTTCTTC. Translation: CSASLGGSYNEQFF.

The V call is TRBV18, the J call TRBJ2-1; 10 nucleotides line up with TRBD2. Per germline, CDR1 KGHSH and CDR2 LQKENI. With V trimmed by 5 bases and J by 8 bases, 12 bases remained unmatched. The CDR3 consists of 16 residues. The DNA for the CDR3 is TGTGCCAGCTCAACCACTAGCGGGACTATGCGGGATGAGCAGTTCTTC. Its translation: CASSTTSGTMRDEQFF.

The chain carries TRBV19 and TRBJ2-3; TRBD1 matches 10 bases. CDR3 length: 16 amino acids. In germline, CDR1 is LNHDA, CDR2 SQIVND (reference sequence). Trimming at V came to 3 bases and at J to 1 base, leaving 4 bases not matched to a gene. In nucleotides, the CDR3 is TGTGCCAGTAGTATTCTTGGGACAGGGGGCACAGATACGCAGTATTTT. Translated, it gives CASSILGTGGTDTQYF.

CDR3 sequence reads: CASSLSAGGTDTQYF. Here the CDR3 DNA reads TGTGCCAGCAGCTTGTCTGCGGGAGGCACAGATACGCAGTATTTT. The V gene is TRBV11-2, the J gene TRBJ2-3; 7 bases align to TRBD2. Germline-derived CDR1 and CDR2 are SGHAT and FQNNGV. The CDR3 has 15 amino acids. The trim removed 3 bases at V and 1 base at J, leaving 4 bases unmatched.

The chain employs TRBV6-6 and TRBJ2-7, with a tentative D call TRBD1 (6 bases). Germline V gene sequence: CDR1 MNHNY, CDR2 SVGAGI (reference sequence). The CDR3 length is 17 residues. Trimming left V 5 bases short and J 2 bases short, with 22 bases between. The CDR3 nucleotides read TGTGCCAGCAGTCTAGGTTGGGGCGCTGGGGGCACCTACGAGCAGTACTTC. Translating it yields CASSLGWGAGGTYEQYF.

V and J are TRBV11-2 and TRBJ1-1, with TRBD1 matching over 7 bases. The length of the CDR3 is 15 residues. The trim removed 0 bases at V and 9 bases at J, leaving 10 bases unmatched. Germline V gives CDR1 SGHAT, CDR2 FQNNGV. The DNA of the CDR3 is TGTGCCAGCAGCTTAGAGAGGAGGGGGCGTGGAAAAGCTTTCTTT. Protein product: CASSLERRGRGKAFF.